These T cell receptor beta chains were read from a single sample in a study of blood T cell repertoires in COVID-19. Sequencing was performed with immunoSEQ multiplex PCR; in TCRdb, only in-frame clones are kept and a portion is missing. This table has roughly 120,000 clones, about 84% appearing once. Sequencing input: peripheral blood. The receptors shown here come from a human donor in a cohort sampled during active COVID-19. Both conserved end residues are part of each CDR3. Each record gives: clone size, J gene, V gene, CDR3 length, D gene, CDR3 DNA, CDR3 protein. A D gene is named only where the DNA matches it firmly. Size is omitted from some rows. Given values are once, few, many or a class for expanded clones.

few,TRBJ2-1,TRBV6-9,16,.,TGTGCCAGCAGTTATTCGGGGCAGTTCTCCTACAATGAGCAGTTCTTC,CASSYSGQFSYNEQFF
.,TRBJ1-5,TRBV6-5,13,.,TGTGCCAGCAGTTCCCGGGGCAATCAGCCCCAGCATTTT,CASSSRGNQPQHF
.,TRBJ2-7,TRBV11-3,15,TRBD2,TGTGCCAGCAGCTTAAGCGGGGACGGTAACTACGAGCAGTACTTC,CASSLSGDGNYEQYF
.,TRBJ1-4,TRBV9,15,.,TGTGCCAGCACCCGTCTTGGGGCGTCAAATGAAAAACTGTTTTTT,CASTRLGASNEKLFF
few,TRBJ2-7,TRBV9,12,.,TGTGCCAGCAGCGGTTCCGGAGGCGAGCAGTACTTC,CASSGSGGEQYF
once,TRBJ2-3,TRBV19,14,TRBD2,TGTGCCAGTAGGAGCGGGAGGGCCACAGATACGCAGTATTTT,CASRSGRATDTQYF
once,TRBJ2-1,TRBV6-4,15,.,TGTGCCAGCAGTAGGGACACCCCCTCCTACAATGAGCAGTTCTTC,CASSRDTPSYNEQFF
few,TRBJ1-2,TRBV7-9,12,.,TGTGCCAGCAGCTTAAAGCTTGATGGCTACACCTTC,CASSLKLDGYTF
.,TRBJ2-3,TRBV12-3/TRBV12-4,13,.,TGTGCCTCTCAAACAGGGTTTACAGATACGCAGTATTTT,CASQTGFTDTQYF
.,TRBJ1-2,TRBV5-1,14,TRBD1,TGCGCCAGCAGCACAGGGGCGGGAAACTATGGCTACACCTTC,CASSTGAGNYGYTF
.,TRBJ2-6,TRBV2,15,.,TGTGCCAACCGGGACAATCCCTCTGGGGCCAACGTCCTGACTTTC,CANRDNPSGANVLTF
.,TRBJ2-1,TRBV5-5,13,.,TGTGCCAGCAGCTTTTGGGTAGCCAATGAGCAGTTCTTC,CASSFWVANEQFF
few,TRBJ2-7,TRBV2,14,TRBD1,TGTGCCAGCAGCAAAGAGGGACAGGGTAACGAGCAGTACTTC,CASSKEGQGNEQYF
once,TRBJ2-4,TRBV5-6,15,.,TGTGCCAGCAGCTTCAGGGGTTTGGCCAAAAACATTCAGTACTTC,CASSFRGLAKNIQYF
.,TRBJ2-3,TRBV2,14,TRBD2,TGTGCCAGCACCGAAAGGACTAGCGAGGATACGCAGTATTTT,CASTERTSEDTQYF
.,TRBJ2-5,TRBV7-7,14,TRBD2,TGTGCCAGCAGCACGGGACTAGCGGGAGAGACCCAGTACTTC,CASSTGLAGETQYF
.,TRBJ2-5,TRBV27,15,TRBD1,TGTGCCAGCAGTTTCAGGGGGCCATACCAAGAGACCCAGTACTTC,CASSFRGPYQETQYF
few,TRBJ2-4,TRBV6-5,15,TRBD1,TGTGCCAGCACCCTGACAGGGGGCCACAAAAACATTCAGTACTTC,CASTLTGGHKNIQYF
few,TRBJ1-5,TRBV2,15,.,TGTGCCAGCAGTGAGAACAGGGCTAGCAATCAGCCCCAGCATTTT,CASSENRASNQPQHF
.,TRBJ2-7,TRBV5-1,17,TRBD1,TGCGCCAGCAGCTACTTGAAGTCCGGGACAGGGGGCGGGGAGCAGTACTTC,CASSYLKSGTGGGEQYF
.,TRBJ1-4,TRBV5-6,19,TRBD1,TGTGCCAGCAGCTTGATTAGCACAGGGGGGGAGGCAACTAATGAAAAACTGTTTTTT,CASSLISTGGEATNEKLFF
.,TRBJ2-7,TRBV27,16,TRBD1,TGTGCCAGCAGTTCTACCTGGGACAGGTCCTCCTACGAGCAGTACTTC,CASSSTWDRSSYEQYF
once,TRBJ2-7,TRBV6-5,15,TRBD2,TGTGCCAGCAGGGGGAGTGAGGGAGGGAGGTACGAGCAGTACTTC,CASRGSEGGRYEQYF
.,TRBJ1-1,TRBV18,13,.,TGTGCCAGCTCACCTACTTACAACACTGAAGCTTTCTTT,CASSPTYNTEAFF
.,TRBJ2-7,TRBV18,18,TRBD2,TGTGCCAGCTCACCACGGGAACTAGCGGGAGTTTTTTTTTACGAGCAGTACTTC,CASSPRELAGVFFYEQYF
.,TRBJ1-1,TRBV7-8,13,.,TGTGCCAGCAGTCGGGACTTGAACACTGAAGCTTTCTTT,CASSRDLNTEAFF
.,TRBJ1-1,TRBV7-3,13,.,TGTGCCAGCAGCCTTGACAGGAACACTGAAGCTTTCTTT,CASSLDRNTEAFF
.,TRBJ1-3,TRBV9,14,TRBD1,TGTGCCAGCAGCGGAACAGGGGGCGCGAACACCATATATTTT,CASSGTGGANTIYF
.,TRBJ2-5,TRBV5-4,17,TRBD2,TGTGCCAGCAGCTTGGCCGGATTAGCGGGAGTGGCGGAGACCCAGTACTTC,CASSLAGLAGVAETQYF
few,TRBJ1-1,TRBV7-9,15,TRBD1,TGTGCCAGCAACCCCCAAGGGACAGCGAACACTGAAGCTTTCTTT,CASNPQGTANTEAFF
.,TRBJ1-2,TRBV7-9,15,.,TGTGCCAGCAGCTTAGCGCACGGGGAGGGCTATGGCTACACCTTC,CASSLAHGEGYGYTF
.,TRBJ1-1,TRBV6-2/TRBV6-3,13,.,TGTGCCAGCAGTTACGTGGCGAACACTGAAGCTTTCTTT,CASSYVANTEAFF
.,TRBJ2-7,TRBV6-5,15,TRBD1,TGTGCCAGCAGTTACTCCCCGGACAGGGCCGACGAGCAGTACTTC,CASSYSPDRADEQYF
.,TRBJ2-2,TRBV2,17,TRBD1,TGTGCCAGCAGTGAAGCGCCGGACAGGGTGGGCACCGGGGAGCTGTTTTTT,CASSEAPDRVGTGELFF
.,TRBJ2-1,TRBV6-4,14,.,TGTGCCAGCTCATGGCGCGGTGGAGGAGATGAGCAGTTCTTC,CASSWRGGGDEQFF
once,TRBJ1-1,TRBV2,20,TRBD1,TGTGCCAGCAGTGGGCCCTCCTTTCAGGGGGCGGTTAGGGCGAACACTGAAGCTTTCTTT,CASSGPSFQGAVRANTEAFF
.,TRBJ2-2,TRBV9,17,.,TGTGCCAGCAGCCCCCGATACGGGGACATTAACACCGGGGAGCTGTTTTTT,CASSPRYGDINTGELFF
once,TRBJ1-2,TRBV14,13,.,TGTGCCAGCAGCCAAGATCTCGACTATGGCTACACCTTC,CASSQDLDYGYTF
.,TRBJ2-7,TRBV2,16,TRBD2,TGTGCCAGCAGCGGGGATCTAGCGGCCCTCTCCTACGAGCAGTACTTC,CASSGDLAALSYEQYF
once,TRBJ2-7,TRBV5-1,16,.,TGCGCCAGCAGCTTGGAACCCCGTGCGGGGGCCAACGAGCAGTACTTC,CASSLEPRAGANEQYF
.,TRBJ1-5,TRBV5-1,15,TRBD1,TGCGCCAGCAGCTTGTCGGGACAGGGAAATCAGCCCCAGCATTTT,CASSLSGQGNQPQHF
.,TRBJ1-2,TRBV5-1,14,.,TGCGCCAGCAGCCTGGGGAGTGAGGACTATGGCTACACCTTC,CASSLGSEDYGYTF
.,TRBJ1-1,TRBV21-1,17,.,TGTGCCAGCGTCACGGGGAGGACAGGGGCATTTTGGACTGAAGCTTTCTTT,CASVTGRTGAFWTEAFF
.,TRBJ2-5,TRBV7-2,16,TRBD2,TGTGCCAGCAGCCCCGGGACTAGCGGGATGGGGGAGACCCAGTACTTC,CASSPGTSGMGETQYF
.,TRBJ1-2,TRBV5-1,14,TRBD1,TGCGCCAGCAGCCCGGGACAGGGGGTTGAGGGCTACACCTTC,CASSPGQGVEGYTF
many,TRBJ2-3,TRBV7-9,15,.,TGTGCCAGCAGCTTAGCGCTGACAGGAACAGATACGCAGTATTTT,CASSLALTGTDTQYF
.,TRBJ2-7,TRBV29-1,10,.,TGCAGCGTTGAAGATAACGAGCAGTACTTC,CSVEDNEQYF
.,TRBJ2-5,TRBV19,15,TRBD2,TGTGCCAGTAGTAGGACTAGCGCCCCAGGGGAGACCCAGTACTTC,CASSRTSAPGETQYF
.,TRBJ2-5,TRBV7-2,15,TRBD2,TGTGCCAGCAGCTTATCGAGCGGGAGGGCGGAGACCCAGTACTTC,CASSLSSGRAETQYF